The rows below give T cell receptor beta chains drawn from one sample of a study of radiation and T cells in renal cell carcinoma. The protocol was immunoSEQ multiplex PCR, while the TCRdb copy is restricted to in-frame clones and leaves out a portion. In the table there are 120,000 or so clones, 81% of which are singletons. Sample: blood, taken from a patient whose treatment included radiotherapy and nephrectomy. Receptors originate from a man aged 50 or older with renal cell carcinoma. The CDR3 runs from the conserved cysteine through the conserved F or W. Each record gives: V gene, D gene, clone size, J gene, CDR3 protein, CDR3 DNA. D genes are given only for firm matches. Size is stated for part of the rows, as once, few or many counts, or as a class when the clone is expanded.

TRBV30	.	few	TRBJ1-1	CAWSVGLPGAEAFF	TGTGCCTGGAGTGTTGGACTTCCGGGGGCTGAAGCTTTCTTT
TRBV6-5	.	few	TRBJ1-2	CASSYSAEYGYTF	TGTGCCAGCAGTTACTCAGCCGAGTATGGCTACACCTTC
TRBV7-9	TRBD1	.	TRBJ2-5	CASNPQGGPETQYF	TGTGCCAGCAACCCACAGGGGGGCCCAGAGACCCAGTACTTC
TRBV25-1	TRBD2	.	TRBJ2-3	CASSELSTSGTDTQYF	TGTGCCAGCAGTGAGCTCTCAACTAGCGGGACCGATACGCAGTATTTT
TRBV27	.	.	TRBJ1-5	CASSLGRASNQPQHF	TGTGCCAGCAGTTTGGGGAGGGCGAGCAATCAGCCCCAGCATTTT
TRBV9	.	.	TRBJ2-6	CASSAVGQSSGANVLTF	TGTGCCAGCAGCGCGGTGGGACAATCTTCTGGGGCCAACGTCCTGACTTTC
TRBV10-3	TRBD2	.	TRBJ2-5	CAISDFSGSGETQYF	TGTGCCATCAGTGACTTTAGCGGGAGCGGTGAGACCCAGTACTTC
TRBV18	.	few	TRBJ1-4	CASSPPGFNEKLFF	TGTGCCAGCTCACCACCCGGGTTCAATGAAAAACTGTTTTTT
TRBV28	TRBD1	.	TRBJ2-7	CASSLLGQVIGEQYF	TGTGCCAGCAGTTTATTAGGACAGGTTATTGGCGAGCAGTACTTC
TRBV4-3	.	.	TRBJ2-2	CASSQDGSYRESTGELFF	TGCGCCAGCAGCCAAGATGGGTCTTACAGGGAGAGCACCGGGGAGCTGTTTTTT
TRBV2	.	.	TRBJ2-1	CAGGTPGRNEQFF	TGTGCCGGCGGGACTCCGGGCCGCAATGAGCAGTTCTTC
TRBV5-8	TRBD2	.	TRBJ2-2	CASSLGQTSGNTGELFF	TGTGCCAGCAGCTTGGGTCAGACTAGCGGGAACACCGGGGAGCTGTTTTTT
TRBV7-2	TRBD1	few	TRBJ2-2	CASSHKDRGTGELFF	TGTGCCAGCAGCCATAAGGACAGGGGGACCGGGGAGCTGTTTTTT
TRBV9	TRBD1	.	TRBJ2-7	CASSPFEGAHAYEQYF	TGTGCCAGCAGTCCCTTTGAGGGGGCTCATGCCTACGAGCAGTACTTC
TRBV7-9	.	once	TRBJ2-1	CASSHAGLGRHEQFF	TGTGCCAGCAGCCATGCGGGCTTGGGCCGGCATGAGCAGTTCTTC
TRBV6-4	.	.	TRBJ1-4	CASRYRGLRREKLFF	TGTGCCAGCAGGTATCGGGGCCTCAGACGGGAAAAACTGTTTTTT
TRBV11-2	TRBD2	.	TRBJ2-7	CASSFKAGAPYEQYF	TGTGCCAGCAGCTTTAAGGCGGGAGCGCCCTACGAGCAGTACTTC
TRBV5-1	.	.	TRBJ2-1	CASSLVAGSSYNEQFF	TGCGCCAGCAGCTTGGTGGCGGGAAGCTCCTACAATGAGCAGTTCTTC
TRBV30	TRBD2	.	TRBJ2-7	CARAGEVGYEQYF	TGTGCCAGAGCGGGAGAGGTGGGCTACGAGCAGTACTTC
TRBV6-1	TRBD2	.	TRBJ2-7	CATQRDYNYEQYF	TGTGCCACCCAAAGGGACTACAACTACGAGCAGTACTTC
TRBV6-1	TRBD1	.	TRBJ1-5	CASSPGQFNQPQHF	TGTGCCAGCAGTCCGGGACAGTTCAATCAGCCCCAGCATTTT
TRBV18	TRBD2	.	TRBJ2-3	CASSPSGGYTDTQYF	TGTGCCAGCTCACCATCGGGGGGATACACAGATACGCAGTATTTT
TRBV5-1	.	once	TRBJ1-4	CTSSPNLNEKLFF	TGCACCAGCTCGCCTAACCTTAATGAAAAACTGTTTTTT
TRBV30	TRBD1	.	TRBJ2-7	CAWSVSVPRDRANEQYF	TGTGCCTGGAGTGTATCAGTCCCCCGGGACAGGGCCAACGAGCAGTACTTC
TRBV12-5	.	.	TRBJ2-1	CASGFQSSYNEQFF	TGTGCTAGTGGTTTCCAGAGCTCCTACAATGAGCAGTTCTTC
TRBV7-2	.	.	TRBJ2-5	CASSLGQFSGWYQETQYF	TGTGCCAGCAGCTTAGGTCAGTTTTCAGGGTGGTACCAAGAGACCCAGTACTTC
TRBV6-1	.	.	TRBJ1-1	CASREGRVLNTEAFF	TGTGCCAGCAGGGAGGGACGTGTACTGAACACTGAAGCTTTCTTT
TRBV19	.	.	TRBJ1-1	CASSIMGPYGPVNTEAFF	TGTGCCAGTAGTATTATGGGGCCTTACGGTCCGGTGAACACTGAAGCTTTCTTT
TRBV4-1	.	few	TRBJ2-7	CASSLYWDKLSYEQYF	TGCGCCAGCAGCTTATATTGGGACAAACTATCCTACGAGCAGTACTTC
TRBV6-5	.	few	TRBJ2-5	CASSYGGGGLQETQYF	TGTGCCAGCAGTTACGGTGGGGGGGGGCTCCAAGAGACCCAGTACTTC
TRBV4-2	TRBD1	.	TRBJ2-4	CASSQEGTVKNIQYF	TGTGCCAGCAGCCAAGAAGGGACAGTGAAAAACATTCAGTACTTC
TRBV10-3	.	.	TRBJ1-4	CAIRDNNEKLFF	TGTGCCATCAGGGACAATAATGAAAAACTGTTTTTT
TRBV5-1	TRBD2	.	TRBJ2-2	CASSLGTSVLGTGELFF	TGCGCCAGCAGCTTGGGGACTAGCGTCCTGGGCACCGGGGAGCTGTTTTTT
TRBV7-9	.	.	TRBJ1-1	CASSSGQNTEAFF	TGTGCCAGCAGCTCTGGACAGAACACTGAAGCTTTCTTT
TRBV19	.	.	TRBJ1-1	CASSAGPNTEAFF	TGTGCCAGTAGCGCGGGACCGAACACTGAAGCTTTCTTT
TRBV6-5	.	.	TRBJ1-1	CASSYQGNTEAFF	TGTGCCAGCAGTTACCAAGGGAACACTGAAGCTTTCTTT
TRBV5-1	.	.	TRBJ2-1	CASSLEQQLYNEQFF	TGCGCCAGCAGCTTGGAACAGCAGCTCTACAATGAGCAGTTCTTC